This TCR beta chain is from a study of T cell responses to AZD1222 COVID-19 vaccine. On the study more broadly: Pooling was applied to second doses at about 4 or about 12 weeks. Study-wide points: Every sample of the repertoires postdated the peak T cell response. The donors showed a predominance of white British ancestry and of females, with possible underestimation of clonal diversity. Dominant CD4 TCR responses targeted spike regions 160-218 and 743-854.

Remarks on this clone: Its antigen is unidentified.

Repertoires were generated with immunoSEQ multiplex PCR, while TCRdb's copy carries only in-frame clones and drops some. The sample yields some 130,000 clones, 80% to 90% seen once. CDR1 and CDR2 from the germline V gene are SGHRS and YFSETQ. After removal of 0 bases from V and 3 bases from J, the junction contained 4 bases not matched to a gene. The CDR3 has 16 residues. V gene TRBV5-1 combines with J gene TRBJ2-1; 9 bases map to TRBD2. The sequence derives from an adult in good health. Sequencing used peripheral blood, obtained on day 0 of AZD1222 vaccination. In DNA form, the CDR3 reads TGCGCCAGCAGCTTGGGTCCAGCGGGAGGCTACAATGAGCAGTTCTTC. Translating gives CASSLGPAGGYNEQFF.